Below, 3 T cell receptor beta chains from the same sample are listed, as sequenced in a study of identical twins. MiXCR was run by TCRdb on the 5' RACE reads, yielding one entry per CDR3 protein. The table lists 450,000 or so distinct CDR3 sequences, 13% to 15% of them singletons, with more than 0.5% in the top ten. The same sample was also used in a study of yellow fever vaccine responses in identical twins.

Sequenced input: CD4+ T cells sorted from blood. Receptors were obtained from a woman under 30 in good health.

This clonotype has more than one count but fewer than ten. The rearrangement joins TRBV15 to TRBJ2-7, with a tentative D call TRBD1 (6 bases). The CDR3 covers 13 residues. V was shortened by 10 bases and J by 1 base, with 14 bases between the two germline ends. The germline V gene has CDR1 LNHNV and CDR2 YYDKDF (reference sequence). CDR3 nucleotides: TGTGCCATTGCGCAGGGGTATTCCTACGAGCAGTACTTC. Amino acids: CAIAQGYSYEQYF.

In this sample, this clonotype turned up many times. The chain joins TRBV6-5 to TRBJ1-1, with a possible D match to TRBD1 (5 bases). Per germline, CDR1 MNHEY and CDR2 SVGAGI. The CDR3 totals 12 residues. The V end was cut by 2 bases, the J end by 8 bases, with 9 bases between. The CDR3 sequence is CASSYGTVEAFF. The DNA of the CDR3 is TGTGCCAGCAGTTACGGGACGGTCGAAGCTTTCTTT.

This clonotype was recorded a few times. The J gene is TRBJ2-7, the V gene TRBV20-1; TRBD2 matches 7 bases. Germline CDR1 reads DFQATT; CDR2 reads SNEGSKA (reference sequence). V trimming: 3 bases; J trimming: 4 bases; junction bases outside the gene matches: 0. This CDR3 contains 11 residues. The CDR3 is CSASGGYEQYF. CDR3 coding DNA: TGCAGTGCTAGCGGGGGGTACGAGCAGTACTTC.